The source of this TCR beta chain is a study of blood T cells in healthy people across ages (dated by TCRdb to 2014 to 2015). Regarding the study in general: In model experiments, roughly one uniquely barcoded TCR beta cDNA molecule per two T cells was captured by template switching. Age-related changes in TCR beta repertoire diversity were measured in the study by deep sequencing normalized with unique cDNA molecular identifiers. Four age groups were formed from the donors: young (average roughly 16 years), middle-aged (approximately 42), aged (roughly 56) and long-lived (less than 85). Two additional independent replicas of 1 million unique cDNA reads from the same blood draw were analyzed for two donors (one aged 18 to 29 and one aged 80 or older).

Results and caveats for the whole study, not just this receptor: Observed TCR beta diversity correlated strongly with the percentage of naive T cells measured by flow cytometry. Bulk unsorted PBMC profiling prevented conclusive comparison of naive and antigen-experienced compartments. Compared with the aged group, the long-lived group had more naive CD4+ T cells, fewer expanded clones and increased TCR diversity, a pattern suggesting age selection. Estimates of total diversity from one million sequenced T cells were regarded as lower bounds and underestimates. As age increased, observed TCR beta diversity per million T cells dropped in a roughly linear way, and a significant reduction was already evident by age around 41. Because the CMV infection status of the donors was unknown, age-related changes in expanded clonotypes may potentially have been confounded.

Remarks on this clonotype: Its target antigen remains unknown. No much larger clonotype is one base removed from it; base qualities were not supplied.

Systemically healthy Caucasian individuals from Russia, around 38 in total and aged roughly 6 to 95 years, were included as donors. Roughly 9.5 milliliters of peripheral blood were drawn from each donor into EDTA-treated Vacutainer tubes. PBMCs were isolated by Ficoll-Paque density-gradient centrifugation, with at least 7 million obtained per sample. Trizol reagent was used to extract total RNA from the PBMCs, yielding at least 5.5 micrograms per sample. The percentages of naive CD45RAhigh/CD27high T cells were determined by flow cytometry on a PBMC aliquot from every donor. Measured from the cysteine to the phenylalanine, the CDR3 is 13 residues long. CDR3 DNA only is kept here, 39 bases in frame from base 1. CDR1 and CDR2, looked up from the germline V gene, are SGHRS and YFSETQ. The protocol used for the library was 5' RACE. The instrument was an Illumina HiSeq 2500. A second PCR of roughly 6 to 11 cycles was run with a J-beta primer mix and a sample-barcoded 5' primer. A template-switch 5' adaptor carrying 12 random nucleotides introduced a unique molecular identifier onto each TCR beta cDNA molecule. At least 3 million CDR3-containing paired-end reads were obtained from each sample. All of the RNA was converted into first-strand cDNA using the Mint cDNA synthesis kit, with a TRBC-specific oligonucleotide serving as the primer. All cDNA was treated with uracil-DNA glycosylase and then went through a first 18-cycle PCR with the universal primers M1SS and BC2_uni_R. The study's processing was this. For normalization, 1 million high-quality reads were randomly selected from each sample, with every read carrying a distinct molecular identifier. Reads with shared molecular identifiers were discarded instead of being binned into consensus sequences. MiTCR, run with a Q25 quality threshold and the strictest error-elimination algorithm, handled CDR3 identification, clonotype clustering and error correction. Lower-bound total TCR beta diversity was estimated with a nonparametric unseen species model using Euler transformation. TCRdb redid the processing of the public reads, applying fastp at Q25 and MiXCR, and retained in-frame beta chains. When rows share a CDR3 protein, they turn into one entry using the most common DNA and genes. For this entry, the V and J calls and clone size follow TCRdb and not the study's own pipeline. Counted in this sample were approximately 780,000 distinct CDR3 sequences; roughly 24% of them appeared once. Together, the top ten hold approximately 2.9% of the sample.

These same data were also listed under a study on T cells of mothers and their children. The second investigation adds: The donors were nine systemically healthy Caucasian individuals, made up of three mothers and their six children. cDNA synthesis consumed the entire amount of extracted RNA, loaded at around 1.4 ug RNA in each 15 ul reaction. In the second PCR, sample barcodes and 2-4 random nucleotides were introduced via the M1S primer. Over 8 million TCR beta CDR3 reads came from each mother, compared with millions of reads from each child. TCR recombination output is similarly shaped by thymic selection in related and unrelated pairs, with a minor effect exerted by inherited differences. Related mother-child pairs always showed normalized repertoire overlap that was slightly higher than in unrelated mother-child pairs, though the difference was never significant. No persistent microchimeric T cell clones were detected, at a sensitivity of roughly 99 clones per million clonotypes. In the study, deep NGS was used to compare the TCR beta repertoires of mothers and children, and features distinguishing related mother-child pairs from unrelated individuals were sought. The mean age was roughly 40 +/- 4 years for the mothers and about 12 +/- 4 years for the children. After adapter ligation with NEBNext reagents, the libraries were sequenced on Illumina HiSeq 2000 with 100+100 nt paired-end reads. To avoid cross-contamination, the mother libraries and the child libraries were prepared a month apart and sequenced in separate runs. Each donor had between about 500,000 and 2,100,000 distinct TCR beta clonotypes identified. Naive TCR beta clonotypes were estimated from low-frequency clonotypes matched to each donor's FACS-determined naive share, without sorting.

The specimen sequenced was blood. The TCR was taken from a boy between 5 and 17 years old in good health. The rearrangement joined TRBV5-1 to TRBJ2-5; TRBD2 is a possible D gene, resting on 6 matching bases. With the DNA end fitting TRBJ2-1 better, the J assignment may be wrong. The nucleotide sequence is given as TGCGCCAGCAGCTTATTAGGGAGGAGTGAGCAGTTCTTC. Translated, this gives CASSLLGRSEQFF.